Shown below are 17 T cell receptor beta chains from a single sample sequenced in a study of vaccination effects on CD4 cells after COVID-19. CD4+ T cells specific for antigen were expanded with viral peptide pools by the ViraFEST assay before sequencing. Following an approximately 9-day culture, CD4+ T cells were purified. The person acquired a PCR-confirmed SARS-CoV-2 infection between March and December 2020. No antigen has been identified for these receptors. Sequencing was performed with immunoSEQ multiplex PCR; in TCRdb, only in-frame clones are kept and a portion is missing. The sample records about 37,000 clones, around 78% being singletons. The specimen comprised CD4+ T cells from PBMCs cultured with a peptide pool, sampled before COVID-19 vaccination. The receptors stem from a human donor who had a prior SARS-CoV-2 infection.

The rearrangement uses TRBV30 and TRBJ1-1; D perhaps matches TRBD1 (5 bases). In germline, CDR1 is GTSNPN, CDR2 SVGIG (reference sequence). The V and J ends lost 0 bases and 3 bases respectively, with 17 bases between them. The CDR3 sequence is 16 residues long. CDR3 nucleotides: TGTGCCTGGAGTGTAGGGACTCTGAGGATTTACACTGAAGCTTTCTTT. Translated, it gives CAWSVGTLRIYTEAFF.

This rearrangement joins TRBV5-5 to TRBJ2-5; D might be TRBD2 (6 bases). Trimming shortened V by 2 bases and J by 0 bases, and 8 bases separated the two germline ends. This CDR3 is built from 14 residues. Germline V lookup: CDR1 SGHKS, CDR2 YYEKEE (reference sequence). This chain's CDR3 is CASSFRDYQETQYF. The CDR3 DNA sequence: TGTGCCAGCAGCTTCCGGGACTACCAAGAGACCCAGTACTTC.

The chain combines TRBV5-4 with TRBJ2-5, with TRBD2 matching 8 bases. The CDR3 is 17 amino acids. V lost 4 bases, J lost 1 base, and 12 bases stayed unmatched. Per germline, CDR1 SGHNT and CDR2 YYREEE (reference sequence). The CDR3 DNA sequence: TGTGCCAGCAGCCCCGGTGGAGTAGCGGGGACCCAAGAGACCCAGTACTTC. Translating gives CASSPGGVAGTQETQYF.

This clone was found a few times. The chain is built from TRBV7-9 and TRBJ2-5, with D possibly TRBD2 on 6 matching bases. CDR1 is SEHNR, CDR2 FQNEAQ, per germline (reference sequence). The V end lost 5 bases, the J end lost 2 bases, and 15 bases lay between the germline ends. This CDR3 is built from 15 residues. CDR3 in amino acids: CASSIGDFLQETQYF. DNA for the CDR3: TGTGCCAGCAGCATAGGGGACTTCTTACAAGAGACCCAGTACTTC.

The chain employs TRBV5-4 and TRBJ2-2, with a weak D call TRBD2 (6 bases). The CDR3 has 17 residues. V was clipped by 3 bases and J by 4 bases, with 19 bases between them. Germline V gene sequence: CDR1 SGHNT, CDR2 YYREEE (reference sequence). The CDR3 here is CASSWAGTLVTTGELFF. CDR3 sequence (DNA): TGTGCCAGCAGCTGGGCGGGGACCCTAGTCACCACCGGGGAGCTGTTTTTT.

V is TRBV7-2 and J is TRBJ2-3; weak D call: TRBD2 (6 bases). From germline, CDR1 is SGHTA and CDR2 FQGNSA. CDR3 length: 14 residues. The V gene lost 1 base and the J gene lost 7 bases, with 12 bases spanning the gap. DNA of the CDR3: TGTGCCAGCAGCTTAGTAGCGGAAAGCTATACGCAGTATTTT. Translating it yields CASSLVAESYTQYF.

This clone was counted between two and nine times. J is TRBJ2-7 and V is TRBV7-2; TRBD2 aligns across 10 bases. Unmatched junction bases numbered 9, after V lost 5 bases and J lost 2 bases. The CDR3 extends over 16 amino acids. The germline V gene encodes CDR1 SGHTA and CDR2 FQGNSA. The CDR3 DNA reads TGTGCCAGCAGCCCTCGACTAGCGGGCTCTACCTACGAGCAGTACTTC. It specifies CASSPRLAGSTYEQYF. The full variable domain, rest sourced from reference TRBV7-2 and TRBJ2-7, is GAGVSQSPSNKVTEKGKDVELRCDPISGHTALYWYRQSLGQGLEFLIYFQGNSAPDKSGLPSDRFSAERTGGSVSTLTIQRTQQEDSAVYLCASSPRLAGSTYEQYFGPGTRLTVT.

DNA for the CDR3: TGTGCCAGCAGTGAATTCGTAGAGACGATGGGGACTGAAGCTTTCTTT. Residues: CASSEFVETMGTEAFF. The rearrangement uses TRBV2 and TRBJ1-1, with no clear D. This CDR3 has 16 residues. Germline V gives CDR1 SNHLY, CDR2 FYNNEI. The V and J ends lost 2 bases and 5 bases respectively, with 18 bases between them.

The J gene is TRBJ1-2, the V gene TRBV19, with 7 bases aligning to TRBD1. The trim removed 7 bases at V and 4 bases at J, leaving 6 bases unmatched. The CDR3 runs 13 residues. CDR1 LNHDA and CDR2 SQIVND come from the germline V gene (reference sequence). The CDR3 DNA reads TGTGCCAGTACGACAGGGAACTCCTATGGCTACACCTTC. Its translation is CASTTGNSYGYTF. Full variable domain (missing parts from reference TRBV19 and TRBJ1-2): DGGITQSPKYLFRKEGQNVTLSCEQNLNHDAMYWYRQDPGQGLRLIYYSQIVNDFQKGDIAEGYSVSREKKESFPLTVTSAQKNPTAFYLCASTTGNSYGYTFGSGTRLTVV.

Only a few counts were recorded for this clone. CDR3 nucleotides: TGCGCCAGCAGCCAAGTGACGGATGGTGTAGCTTTCTTT. Its translation is CASSQVTDGVAFF. This rearrangement joins TRBV4-1 to TRBJ1-1; D remains ambiguous. The CDR3 sequence is 13 residues long. Trimming shortened V by 1 base and J by 10 bases, and 13 bases separated the two germline ends. Germline CDR1 and CDR2: MGHRA and YSYEKL.

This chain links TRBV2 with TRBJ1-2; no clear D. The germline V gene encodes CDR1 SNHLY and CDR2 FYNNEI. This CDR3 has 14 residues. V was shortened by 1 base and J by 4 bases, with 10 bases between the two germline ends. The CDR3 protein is CASSEESVFYGYTF. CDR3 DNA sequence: TGTGCCAGCAGTGAAGAGTCAGTTTTCTATGGCTACACCTTC.

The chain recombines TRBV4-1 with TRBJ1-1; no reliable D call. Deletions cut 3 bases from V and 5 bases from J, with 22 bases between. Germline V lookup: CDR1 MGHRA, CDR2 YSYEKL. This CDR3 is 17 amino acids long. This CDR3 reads CASSQALNDPVETEAFF. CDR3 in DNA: TGCGCCAGCAGCCAGGCCCTTAACGACCCTGTGGAGACTGAAGCTTTCTTT.

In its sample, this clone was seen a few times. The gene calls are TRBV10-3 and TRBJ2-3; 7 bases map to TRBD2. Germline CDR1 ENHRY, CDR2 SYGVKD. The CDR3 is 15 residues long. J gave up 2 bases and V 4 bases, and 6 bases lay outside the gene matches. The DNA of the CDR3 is TGTGCCATCAGTGTGGGGGGAGGGGTCACAGATACGCAGTATTTT. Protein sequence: CAISVGGGVTDTQYF.

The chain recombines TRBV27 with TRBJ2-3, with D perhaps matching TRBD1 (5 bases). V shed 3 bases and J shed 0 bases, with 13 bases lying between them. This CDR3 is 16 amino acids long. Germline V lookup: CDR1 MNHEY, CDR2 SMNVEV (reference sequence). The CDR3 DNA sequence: TGTGCCAGCAGTTTGCTAGGCAGGGCAAGCACAGATACGCAGTATTTT. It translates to CASSLLGRASTDTQYF.

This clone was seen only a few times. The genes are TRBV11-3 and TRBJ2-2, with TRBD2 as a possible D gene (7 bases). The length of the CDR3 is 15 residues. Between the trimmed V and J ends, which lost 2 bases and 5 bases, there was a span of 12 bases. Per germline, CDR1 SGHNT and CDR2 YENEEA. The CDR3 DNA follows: TGTGCCAGCAGCTTACGGGGGGCTCGGACCGGGGAGCTGTTTTTT. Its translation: CASSLRGARTGELFF.

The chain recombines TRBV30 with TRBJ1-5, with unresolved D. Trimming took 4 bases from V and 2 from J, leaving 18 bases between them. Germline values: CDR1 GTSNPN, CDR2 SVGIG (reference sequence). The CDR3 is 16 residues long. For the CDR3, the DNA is TGTGCCTGGACCCGATCGGGCCTTGGGGGCAATCAGCCCCAGCATTTT. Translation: CAWTRSGLGGNQPQHF.

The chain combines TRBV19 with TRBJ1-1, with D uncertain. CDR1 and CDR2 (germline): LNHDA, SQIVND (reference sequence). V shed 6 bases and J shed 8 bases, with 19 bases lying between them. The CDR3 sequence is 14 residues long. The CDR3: CASSEYFGLLEAFF. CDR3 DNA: TGTGCCAGTAGCGAGTATTTCGGACTACTCGAAGCTTTCTTT.